This T cell receptor (beta chain) was documented in a study of technical replicates of blood from four donors. Per the germline V gene, CDR1 is ENHRY and CDR2 is SYGVKD. The V end was cut by 1 base, the J end by 4 bases, with 18 bases between. The CDR3 consists of 17 residues. Sequencing was performed with immunoSEQ multiplex PCR; in TCRdb, only in-frame clones are kept and a portion is missing. The sample lists about 100,000 clones, just over 95% occurring once. The sequencing input was T cells isolated from PBMCs. This sequence was found in a human donor in good health. The rearrangement uses TRBV10-3 and TRBJ2-3, with a possible D match to TRBD1 (6 bases). The CDR3 sequence is CAISELGVTGSSDTQYF. Written as DNA, the CDR3 is TGTGCCATCAGTGAGTTGGGCGTCACAGGGTCCTCAGATACGCAGTATTTT.